This T cell receptor (beta chain) was recorded in a study of T-cell reconstitution after alpha-beta-depleted transplantation in children. A library of TCRbeta sequences, prepared with unique molecular identifiers, was generated. TCRdb reanalysed the PCR reads using MiXCR and keeps one entry per CDR3 protein. The sample consists of roughly 300,000 distinct CDR3 sequences, 10% of them appearing once. The specimen comprised PBMCs from the stem cell graft donor, sampled from the stem cell graft. The sequence was collected from a human donor who donated a stem cell graft to a child with acute lymphoblastic leukemia.

In DNA form, the CDR3 reads TGCGCCAGCAGCTTGGGAGTGATAGGGGGTCAGGACGAGCAGTACTTC. Protein product: CASSLGVIGGQDEQYF. V and J are TRBV5-1 and TRBJ2-7; D is possibly TRBD1 (6 bases). Germline V gene sequence: CDR1 SGHRS, CDR2 YFSETQ. The CDR3 is made up of 16 amino acids. V dropped 0 bases and J dropped 5 bases, with 18 bases sitting between them.